What follows are 8 T cell receptor beta chains derived from one specimen sequenced in a study of blood T cell repertoires in COVID-19. Some clones are missing from TCRdb's copy, which holds only in-frame ones; the method was immunoSEQ multiplex PCR. Seen here are under 350,000 clones, just under 90% observed once, and the top ten hold approximately 2%. Sequenced material: peripheral blood. The receptors were sampled from a woman aged 25 to 45 with COVID-19, enrolled during active disease.

This rearrangement joins TRBV19 to TRBJ2-1, with D hard to call. This CDR3 is 13 amino acids long. CDR1 and CDR2 from the germline V gene are LNHDA and SQIVND (reference sequence). The ends were cut back, 4 bases at V and 2 bases at J, with 6 bases in the middle. The CDR3 is CASSRSAYNEQFF. CDR3 DNA: TGTGCCAGTAGTAGGTCGGCCTACAATGAGCAGTTCTTC.

CDR3 in DNA: TGCGCCAGCAGCCCTAACTTCTGGACTCTAATGAACACTGAAGCTTTCTTT. It encodes CASSPNFWTLMNTEAFF. The rearrangement joins TRBV5-1 to TRBJ1-1; unclear D gene. Trimming removed 4 bases at V and 0 bases at J, with 19 bases between. Germline values: CDR1 SGHRS, CDR2 YFSETQ. The CDR3 contains 17 residues.

The rearrangement links TRBV7-8 to TRBJ1-2; D may be TRBD1 (6 bases). CDR3 length equals 15 residues. Germline CDR1 and CDR2: SGHVS and FQNEAQ. V was shortened by 6 bases and J by 4 bases, with 18 bases between the two germline ends. CDR3 residues: CASRKLTGGPYGYTF. CDR3 nucleotide sequence: TGTGCCAGCAGAAAACTGACCGGGGGGCCCTATGGCTACACCTTC.

This clone was seen a few times. The V gene is TRBV28, the J gene TRBJ1-6, with 8 bases fitting TRBD1. Germline assignment: CDR1 MDHEN and CDR2 SYDVKM. CDR3 length: 15 amino acids. J lost 7 bases, V lost 6 bases, and 8 bases had no gene match. CDR3 in DNA: TGTGCCAGCAGAGAATCCGGGACAGGCAATTCACCCCTCCACTTT. It is translated as CASRESGTGNSPLHF.

J is TRBJ2-5 and V is TRBV12-3 or TRBV12-4; D call uncertain. CDR3 size: 13 residues. Trimming took 1 base from V and 5 from J, leaving 8 bases between them. CDR3: CASSLGQRETQYF. The DNA of the CDR3 is TGTGCCAGCAGTTTAGGCCAGAGGGAGACCCAGTACTTC.

The chain carries TRBV2 and TRBJ2-4; 7 nucleotides match TRBD1. Germline V gene sequence: CDR1 SNHLY, CDR2 FYNNEI. The CDR3 has 11 amino acids. The junction had 1 base not matched to a gene; V was cut back by 7 bases and J by 7 bases. In DNA, the CDR3 is TGTGCCAGCAAGACAGGGAACATTCAGTACTTC. Its protein product is CASKTGNIQYF.

The J gene is TRBJ2-2, the V gene TRBV28; 10 positions agree with TRBD1. Trimming at V came to 5 bases and at J to 6 bases, leaving 15 bases not matched to a gene. Looked up from germline, CDR1 is MDHEN and CDR2 is SYDVKM. This CDR3 has 18 amino acids. CDR3 DNA: TGTGCCAGCAGTCTAAGCTATGGGACAGGGGATAGCGCCGGGGAGCTGTTTTTT. Its protein product is CASSLSYGTGDSAGELFF.

V gene TRBV5-6 combines with J gene TRBJ1-6; 8 bases align to TRBD1. Per the germline V gene, CDR1 is SGHDT and CDR2 is YYEEEE. The CDR3 extends over 15 amino acids. V gave up 1 base and J gave up 9 bases; unmatched junction bases: 6. The CDR3 loop is CASSLHQGAGSPLHF. CDR3 nucleotides: TGTGCCAGCAGCTTGCACCAGGGGGCCGGTTCACCCCTCCACTTT. Complete variable domain (other parts from reference TRBV5-6 and TRBJ1-6): DAGVTQSPTHLIKTRGQQVTLRCSPKSGHDTVSWYQQALGQGPQFIFQYYEEEERQRGNFPDRFSGHQFPNYSSELNVNALLLGDSALYLCASSLHQGAGSPLHFGNGTRLTVT.